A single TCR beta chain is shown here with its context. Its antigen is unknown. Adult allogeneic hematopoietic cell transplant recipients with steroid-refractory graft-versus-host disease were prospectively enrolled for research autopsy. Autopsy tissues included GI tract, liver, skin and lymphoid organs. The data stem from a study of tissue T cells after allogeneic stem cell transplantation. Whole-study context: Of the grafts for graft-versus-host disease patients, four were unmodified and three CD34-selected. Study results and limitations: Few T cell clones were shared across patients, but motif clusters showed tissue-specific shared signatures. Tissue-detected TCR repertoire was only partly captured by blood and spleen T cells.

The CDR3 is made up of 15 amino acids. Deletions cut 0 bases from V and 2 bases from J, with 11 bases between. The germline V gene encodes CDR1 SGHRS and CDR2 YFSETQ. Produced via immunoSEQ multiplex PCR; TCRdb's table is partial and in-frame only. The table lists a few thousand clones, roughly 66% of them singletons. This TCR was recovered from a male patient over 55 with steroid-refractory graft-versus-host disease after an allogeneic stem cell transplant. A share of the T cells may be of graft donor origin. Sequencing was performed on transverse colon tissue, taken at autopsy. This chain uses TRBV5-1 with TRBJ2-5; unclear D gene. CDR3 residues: CASSLVPGIQETQYF. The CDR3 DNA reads TGCGCCAGCAGCTTGGTCCCAGGTATTCAAGAGACCCAGTACTTC.